Listed below are T cell receptor beta chains from one sample, sequenced in a study of cytomegalovirus exposure and HLA in healthy donors. TCRdb's copy holds only in-frame clones and misses some; the assay was immunoSEQ multiplex PCR. The sample consists of 100,000 or so clones, approximately 73% of them appearing once. Source material: PBMCs. The receptor source for this set is a woman between 50 and 59 years old in good health and CMV-seropositive. The CDR3 runs from the conserved cysteine through the conserved F or W. D genes are given only for firm matches. Expanded clones get a size class; other rows say once, few or many, or leave the size out.

V gene	clone size	J gene	D gene	CDR3 protein	CDR3 DNA
TRBV9	once	TRBJ2-1	TRBD2	CASSVGDSGGNEQFF	TGTGCCAGCAGCGTAGGGGATAGCGGGGGGAATGAGCAGTTCTTC
TRBV7-3	NA	TRBJ2-7	NA	CASSLNVGTQFSEQYF	TGTGCCAGCAGCTTAAATGTAGGGACACAGTTTTCGGAGCAGTACTTC
TRBV9	NA	TRBJ1-3	NA	CASSGQRGTPGNTIYF	TGTGCCAGCAGCGGGCAGAGGGGGACGCCTGGAAACACCATATATTTT
TRBV11-2	once	TRBJ2-2	NA	CASSSTGPTGELFF	TGTGCCAGCAGCTCAACAGGGCCCACCGGGGAGCTGTTTTTT
TRBV30	NA	TRBJ1-2	NA	CAWDGGGNGYTF	TGTGCCTGGGATGGGGGAGGGAATGGCTACACCTTC
TRBV9	NA	TRBJ1-2	NA	CASSPDSNYGYTF	TGTGCCAGCAGCCCGGACAGCAACTATGGCTACACCTTC
TRBV27	NA	TRBJ2-1	TRBD2	CASSLGTSGAGEQFF	TGTGCCAGCAGTTTAGGGACTAGCGGGGCAGGAGAGCAGTTCTTC
TRBV10-3	NA	TRBJ2-7	NA	CATGEGGGPYEQYF	TGTGCCACGGGGGAGGGGGGAGGCCCCTACGAGCAGTACTTC
TRBV9	few	TRBJ2-7	NA	CASSLSPGTTYEQYF	TGTGCCAGCAGCCTCTCACCCGGGACAACCTACGAGCAGTACTTC
TRBV4-1	NA	TRBJ2-5	TRBD2	CASSASPLASGQETQYF	TGCGCCAGCAGCGCCTCCCCTTTGGCTAGCGGACAAGAGACCCAGTACTTC
TRBV30	NA	TRBJ2-7	TRBD1	CAWTTPGQGAYEQYF	TGTGCCTGGACCACGCCGGGACAGGGGGCTTACGAGCAGTACTTC
TRBV5-4	few	TRBJ1-6	NA	CASSLGALSPLHF	TGTGCCAGCAGCTTGGGGGCTTTATCACCCCTCCACTTT
TRBV11-2	few	TRBJ2-2	NA	CASSTGRENTGELFF	TGTGCCAGCAGTACGGGCAGGGAGAACACCGGGGAGCTGTTTTTT
TRBV18	NA	TRBJ2-7	TRBD2	CASSLRTSGSYEQYF	TGTGCCAGCTCACTTCGGACTAGCGGGAGCTACGAGCAGTACTTC
TRBV29-1	NA	TRBJ1-4	TRBD1	CSVAEGAEKLFF	TGCAGCGTTGCCGAGGGGGCTGAAAAACTGTTTTTT
TRBV19	NA	TRBJ1-6	TRBD1	CASTGDRGPSYSPLHF	TGTGCCAGTACCGGGGACAGGGGCCCCTCCTATTCACCCCTCCACTTT
TRBV5-1	NA	TRBJ2-1	NA	CASARSSDEQFF	TGCGCCAGCGCCCGGTCCTCGGATGAGCAGTTCTTC
TRBV10-3	NA	TRBJ1-1	NA	CATRTPQNTEAFF	TGTGCCACCCGGACACCTCAGAACACTGAAGCTTTCTTT
TRBV18	NA	TRBJ1-1	NA	CASSPRENTEAFF	TGTGCCAGCTCACCCCGCGAGAACACTGAAGCTTTCTTT
TRBV19	NA	TRBJ2-1	TRBD1	CASNFGDRGFYNEQFF	TGTGCCAGCAATTTCGGGGACAGGGGATTCTACAATGAGCAGTTCTTC
TRBV2	NA	TRBJ2-1	TRBD2	CASSDLRGLAGGTAISSYNEQFF	TGTGCCAGCAGTGATCTTAGGGGACTAGCGGGGGGGACTGCGATTAGCTCCTACAATGAGCAGTTCTTC
TRBV7-2	NA	TRBJ2-3	TRBD2	CARRGGLTDTQYF	TGTGCCAGGCGCGGGGGGCTCACAGATACGCAGTATTTT
TRBV2	NA	TRBJ1-1	TRBD1	CASSLQGAETEAFF	TGTGCCAGCAGTTTACAGGGGGCTGAGACTGAAGCTTTCTTT
TRBV19	NA	TRBJ1-5	NA	CASPGRGAKNQPQHF	TGTGCCAGTCCAGGACGGGGGGCTAAAAATCAGCCCCAGCATTTT
TRBV15	NA	TRBJ1-2	NA	CATHEGGNYGYTF	TGTGCCACCCACGAGGGAGGGAACTATGGCTACACCTTC
TRBV27	few	TRBJ1-2	NA	CASSLGQFDYGYTF	TGTGCCAGCAGTTTAGGTCAGTTCGACTATGGCTACACCTTC
TRBV2	NA	TRBJ1-1	NA	CASEGVTEAFF	TGTGCCAGCGAGGGGGTCACTGAAGCTTTCTTT
TRBV5-1	NA	TRBJ1-1	NA	CASSFKPSGGHTEAFF	TGCGCCAGCAGCTTCAAACCGTCCGGGGGTCACACTGAAGCTTTCTTT
TRBV9	NA	TRBJ2-3	TRBD1	CASSDGTGGTDTQYF	TGTGCCAGCAGCGACGGGACAGGAGGGACAGATACGCAGTATTTT
TRBV13	NA	TRBJ1-4	TRBD1	CASSNRGTNEKLFF	TGTGCCAGCAGTAACAGGGGGACTAATGAAAAACTGTTTTTT
TRBV6-6	NA	TRBJ2-7	TRBD2	CASTDSSGSNHEQYF	TGTGCCAGTACCGACTCTAGCGGGAGTAACCACGAGCAGTACTTC
TRBV14	NA	TRBJ1-1	NA	CASSIETEAFF	TGTGCCAGCAGTATAGAAACTGAAGCTTTCTTT
TRBV7-9	NA	TRBJ1-4	TRBD1	CSSSKGPGGEKLFF	TGTTCCAGCAGCAAAGGACCAGGGGGGGAAAAACTGTTTTTT
TRBV7-8	NA	TRBJ2-7	NA	CASSQGLGLSVSYEQYF	TGTGCCAGCAGCCAAGGACTGGGACTTTCCGTATCCTACGAGCAGTACTTC
TRBV6-5	NA	TRBJ1-2	NA	CASSDRPNYGYTF	TGTGCCAGCAGTGACAGGCCTAACTATGGCTACACCTTC
TRBV18	NA	TRBJ2-2	TRBD1	CASSPTGGYTGELFF	TGTGCCAGCTCACCTACAGGGGGTTACACCGGGGAGCTGTTTTTT
TRBV6-4	NA	TRBJ2-6	NA	CASSLEGSGANVLTF	TGTGCCAGCAGTCTCGAGGGTTCTGGGGCCAACGTCCTGACTTTC
TRBV18	NA	TRBJ1-2	TRBD1	CASSQTPTGFGYTF	TGTGCCAGCTCACAGACGCCGACAGGGTTTGGCTACACCTTC
TRBV7-2	NA	TRBJ2-3	NA	CASSLATLFGGRTDTQYF	TGTGCCAGCAGCTTAGCGACCCTGTTTGGGGGCCGGACAGATACGCAGTATTTT
TRBV5-1	NA	TRBJ2-6	NA	CASSLISQGGTASGANVLTF	TGCGCCAGCAGCCTCATCTCACAAGGGGGGACAGCCTCTGGGGCCAACGTCCTGACTTTC
TRBV30	few	TRBJ2-1	NA	CAWSGTLTYNEQFF	TGTGCCTGGAGCGGGACTCTGACCTACAATGAGCAGTTCTTC
TRBV7-9	NA	TRBJ2-2	TRBD2	CASSLITTSGDTGELFF	TGTGCCAGCAGCCTAATTACGACTAGCGGAGACACCGGGGAGCTGTTTTTT
TRBV9	NA	TRBJ2-3	NA	CASSVAASDTQYF	TGTGCCAGCAGCGTAGCGGCTAGCGATACGCAGTATTTT
TRBV10-3	NA	TRBJ2-5	NA	CAISDSSGETQYF	TGTGCCATCAGTGATTCCAGCGGGGAGACCCAGTACTTC
TRBV29-1	once	TRBJ1-2	TRBD1	CSVFIPGGHNYGYTF	TGCAGCGTTTTTATACCAGGGGGGCATAACTATGGCTACACCTTC
TRBV12-5	NA	TRBJ2-7	TRBD2	CASGEAGLPYEQYF	TGTGCTAGTGGTGAAGCGGGGTTGCCCTACGAGCAGTACTTC
TRBV13	NA	TRBJ2-1	TRBD2	CASSHGTSGEVYNEQFF	TGTGCCAGCAGCCACGGGACTAGCGGGGAAGTTTACAATGAGCAGTTCTTC
TRBV5-6	NA	TRBJ1-2	NA	CASSLRGQRGYTF	TGTGCCAGCAGCTTGCGGGGTCAGCGTGGCTACACCTTC
TRBV5-6	NA	TRBJ2-1	NA	CASSLETVYNEQFF	TGTGCCAGCAGCTTGGAGACAGTCTACAATGAGCAGTTCTTC
TRBV7-9	once	TRBJ1-2	NA	CASSLDRGYTF	TGTGCCAGCAGCTTAGATCGTGGCTACACCTTC
TRBV4-1	NA	TRBJ2-7	NA	CASSPGGYEQYF	TGCGCCAGCAGCCCTGGCGGGTACGAGCAGTACTTC
TRBV30	few	TRBJ1-1	NA	CAWRKPRNTEAFF	TGTGCCTGGAGAAAACCTAGGAACACTGAAGCTTTCTTT
TRBV6-5	few	TRBJ1-2	TRBD1	CASSRRTGERGYTF	TGTGCCAGCAGCCGGAGGACAGGGGAGCGTGGCTACACCTTC
TRBV7-8	NA	TRBJ1-1	NA	CASSLGTVNTEAFF	TGTGCCAGCAGCTTAGGGACAGTCAACACTGAAGCTTTCTTT